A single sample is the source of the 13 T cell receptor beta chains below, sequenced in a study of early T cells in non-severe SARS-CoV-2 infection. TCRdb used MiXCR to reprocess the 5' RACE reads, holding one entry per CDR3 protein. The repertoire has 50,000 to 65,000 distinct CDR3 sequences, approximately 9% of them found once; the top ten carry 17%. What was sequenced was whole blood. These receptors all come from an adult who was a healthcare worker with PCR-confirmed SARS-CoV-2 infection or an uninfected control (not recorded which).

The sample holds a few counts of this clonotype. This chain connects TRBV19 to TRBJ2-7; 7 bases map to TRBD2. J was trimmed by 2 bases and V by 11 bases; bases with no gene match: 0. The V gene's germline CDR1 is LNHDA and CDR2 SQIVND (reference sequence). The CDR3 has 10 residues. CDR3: CAAGAYEQYF. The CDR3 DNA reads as TGTGCCGCGGGGGCCTACGAGCAGTACTTC.

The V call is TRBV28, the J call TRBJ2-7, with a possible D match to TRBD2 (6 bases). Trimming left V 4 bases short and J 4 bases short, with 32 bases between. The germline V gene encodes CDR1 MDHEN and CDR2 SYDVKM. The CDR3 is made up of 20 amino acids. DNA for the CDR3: TGTGCCAGCAGTTCGCCGACGGCCTTCGGGGGTGCATTGAAAAATTACGAGCAGTACTTC. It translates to CASSSPTAFGGALKNYEQYF.

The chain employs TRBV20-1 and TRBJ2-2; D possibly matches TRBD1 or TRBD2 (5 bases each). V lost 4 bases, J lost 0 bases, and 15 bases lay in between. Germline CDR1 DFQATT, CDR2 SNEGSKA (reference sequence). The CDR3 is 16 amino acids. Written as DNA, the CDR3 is TGCAGTGCTACTACTTCCGGGACCCCGAACACCGGGGAGCTGTTTTTT. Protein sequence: CSATTSGTPNTGELFF.

The CDR3 loop reads CSGEGGNTEAFF. The CDR3 DNA is TGCAGTGGCGAGGGGGGAAACACTGAAGCTTTCTTT. The chain carries TRBV20-1 and TRBJ1-1; D may be TRBD1 (6 bases). V was trimmed by 7 bases and J by 2 bases, leaving 11 bases between them. CDR3 length: 12 amino acids. CDR1 and CDR2 (germline): DFQATT, SNEGSKA (reference sequence).

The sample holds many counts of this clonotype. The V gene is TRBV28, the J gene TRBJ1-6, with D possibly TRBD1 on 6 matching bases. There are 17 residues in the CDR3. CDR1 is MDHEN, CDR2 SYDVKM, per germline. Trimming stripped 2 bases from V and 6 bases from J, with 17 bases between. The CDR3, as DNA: TGTGCCAGCAGTTTACTCGGGATCGGACAGCTTAATTCACCCCTCCACTTT. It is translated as CASSLLGIGQLNSPLHF.

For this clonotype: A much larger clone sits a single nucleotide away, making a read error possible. The CDR3 DNA follows: TGTGCCAGCAGCTCAGACGGATACACCGGGGAGCTGTTTTTT. Its translation is CASSSDGYTGELFF. The chain combines TRBV3-1 with TRBJ2-2; D not resolved. From germline, CDR1 is LGHDT and CDR2 YNNKEL (reference sequence). This CDR3 has 14 amino acids. Trimming pared 5 bases from V and 3 bases from J, leaving 10 bases between.

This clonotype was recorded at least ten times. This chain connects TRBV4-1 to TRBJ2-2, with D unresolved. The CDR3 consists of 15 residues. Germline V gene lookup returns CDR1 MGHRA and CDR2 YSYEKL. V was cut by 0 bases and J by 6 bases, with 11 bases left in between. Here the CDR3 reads CASSQERALPGELFF. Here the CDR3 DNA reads TGCGCCAGCAGCCAAGAAAGGGCCCTCCCCGGGGAGCTGTTTTTT.

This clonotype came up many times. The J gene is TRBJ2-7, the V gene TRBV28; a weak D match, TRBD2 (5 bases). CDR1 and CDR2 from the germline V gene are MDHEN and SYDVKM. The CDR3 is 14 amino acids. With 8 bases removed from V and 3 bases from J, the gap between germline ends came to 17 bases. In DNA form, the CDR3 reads TGTGCCAGCGAGGGAGCGCTACCCGGCTACGAGCAGTACTTC. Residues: CASEGALPGYEQYF.

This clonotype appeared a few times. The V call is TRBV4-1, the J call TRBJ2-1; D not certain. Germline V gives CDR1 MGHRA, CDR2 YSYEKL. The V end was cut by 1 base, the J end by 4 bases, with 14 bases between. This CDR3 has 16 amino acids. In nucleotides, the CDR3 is TGCGCCAGCAGCCAAGGTACGGTAGGCTGGTACAATGAGCAGTTCTTC. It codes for CASSQGTVGWYNEQFF.

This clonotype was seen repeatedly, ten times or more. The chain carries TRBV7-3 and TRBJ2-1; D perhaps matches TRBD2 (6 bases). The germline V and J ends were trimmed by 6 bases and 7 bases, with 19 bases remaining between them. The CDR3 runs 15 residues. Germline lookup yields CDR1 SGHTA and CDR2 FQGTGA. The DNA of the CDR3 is TGTGCCAGCAGGCTAGGCGGGACCACGGGGAATGAGCAGTTCTTC. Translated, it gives CASRLGGTTGNEQFF.

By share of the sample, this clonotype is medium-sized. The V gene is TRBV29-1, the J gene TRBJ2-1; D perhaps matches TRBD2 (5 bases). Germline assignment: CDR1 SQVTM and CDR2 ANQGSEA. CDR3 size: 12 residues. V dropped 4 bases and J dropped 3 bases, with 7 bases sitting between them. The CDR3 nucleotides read TGCAGCGTTGCCGGGGTCTACAATGAGCAGTTCTTC. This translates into CSVAGVYNEQFF.

CDR3 loop: CASRLHGASGRALVEQYF. The CDR3 nucleotides are TGTGCCAGCAGACTGCATGGGGCTAGCGGGAGAGCTCTGGTCGAGCAGTACTTC. This rearrangement joins TRBV6-5 to TRBJ2-7, with 10 bases matching TRBD2. Germline loops: CDR1 MNHEY, CDR2 SVGAGI. The CDR3 runs to 18 residues. Losses at the gene ends were 6 bases for V and 6 bases for J; bases not matched to a gene: 20.

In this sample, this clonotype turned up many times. The CDR3 spells CASSEVYEQYF. The DNA of the CDR3 is TGTGCCAGCAGTGAGGTTTACGAGCAGTACTTC. This chain connects TRBV2 to TRBJ2-7; no firm D call. The CDR3 sequence is 11 residues long. Trimming pared 3 bases from V and 4 bases from J, leaving 4 bases between. From germline, CDR1 is SNHLY and CDR2 FYNNEI. Variable domain in full (rest from reference TRBV2 and TRBJ2-7): EPEVTQTPSHQVTQMGQEVILRCVPISNHLYFYWYRQILGQKVEFLVSFYNNEISEKSEIFDDQFSVERPDGSNFTLKIRSTKLEDSAMYFCASSEVYEQYFGPGTRLTVT.